This T cell receptor beta chain was recorded in a study of Ad26.COV2.S vaccination and SARS-CoV-2 variants. CDR1 MNHEY and CDR2 SVGAGI come from the germline V gene. The CDR3 has 15 amino acids. V shed 6 bases and J shed 0 bases, with 15 bases lying between them. Profiled with immunoSEQ multiplex PCR; TCRdb holds only in-frame clones, not every one. The repertoire consists of over 110,000 clones, with 70% to 90% occurring once and the leading ten covering 5%. The clonotype comes from a human donor who had recovered from COVID-19. The sample was peripheral blood, taken after recovery from COVID-19. The V and J genes are TRBV6-5 and TRBJ2-7; D is unresolved. In DNA, the CDR3 is TGTGCCAGCAGCCCCGGGCCCAAGAGCTCCTACGAGCAGTACTTC. Translating gives CASSPGPKSSYEQYF.